The 24 T cell receptor beta chains below come from one sample, sequenced in a study of cytomegalovirus exposure and HLA in healthy donors. The study ran its PCR with 60 Vbeta and 13 Jbeta primers. Libraries were prepared by immunoSEQ multiplex PCR; TCRdb keeps only in-frame clonotypes and omits some of them. This table has roughly 180,000 clones, 77% appearing once. The sample was PBMCs. The receptors here all came from a woman in her twenties or thirties in good health and CMV-seropositive.

V gene TRBV2 combines with J gene TRBJ1-1; tentatively, D is TRBD1 (5 bases). Trimming cost V 6 bases and J 6 bases, with 17 bases left between them. Germline loops: CDR1 SNHLY, CDR2 FYNNEI. The CDR3 consists of 14 residues. CDR3 nucleotide sequence: TGTGCCAGCAGGTCCAGGGTGACCGACGCTGAAGCTTTCTTT. It codes for CASRSRVTDAEAFF. Drawing the rest from reference TRBV2 and TRBJ1-1, the complete variable domain is EPEVTQTPSHQVTQMGQEVILRCVPISNHLYFYWYRQILGQKVEFLVSFYNNEISEKSEIFDDQFSVERPDGSNFTLKIRSTKLEDSAMYFCASRSRVTDAEAFFGQGTRLTVV.

The chain recombines TRBV5-4 with TRBJ2-5; D ambiguous. The CDR3 totals 13 residues. The V end lost 0 bases, the J end lost 5 bases, and 8 bases lay between the germline ends. CDR1 SGHNT and CDR2 YYREEE come from the germline V gene (reference sequence). CDR3 residues: CASSLGTRETQYF. CDR3 DNA sequence: TGTGCCAGCAGCTTGGGAACGCGGGAGACCCAGTACTTC.

The chain joins TRBV5-1 to TRBJ2-1; no definite D call. The CDR3 has 15 amino acids. Germline assignment: CDR1 SGHRS and CDR2 YFSETQ. Trimming took off 4 bases at V and 0 bases at J, with 11 bases between the two ends. CDR3 coding DNA: TGCGCCAGCAGCGCCTCCACGAGCTCCTACAATGAGCAGTTCTTC. Translated: CASSASTSSYNEQFF.

V gene TRBV19 combines with J gene TRBJ1-5; D is possibly TRBD1 (5 bases). The germline V and J ends were trimmed by 0 bases and 4 bases, with 16 bases remaining between them. CDR3 length equals 17 residues. Germline V gene lookup returns CDR1 LNHDA and CDR2 SQIVND (reference sequence). The CDR3 coding sequence is TGTGCCAGTAGTATAGACAGGGCGGATGGGTTTAATCAGCCCCAGCATTTT. It is translated as CASSIDRADGFNQPQHF.

The chain combines TRBV11-3 with TRBJ2-3; D is possibly TRBD2 (5 bases). This CDR3 is 15 amino acids long. Germline loops: CDR1 SGHNT, CDR2 YENEEA. V dropped 0 bases and J dropped 6 bases, with 13 bases sitting between them. The CDR3, as DNA: TGTGCCAGCAGCTTAGATCGGTTAGCGACGGATACGCAGTATTTT. Amino acid sequence: CASSLDRLATDTQYF.

V gene TRBV29-1 combines with J gene TRBJ2-6; TRBD1 is a possible D gene (5 bases). The CDR3 extends over 16 amino acids. Trimming took off 6 bases at V and 0 bases at J, with 15 bases between the two ends. Germline CDR1 is SQVTM and CDR2 is ANQGSEA. In nucleotides, the CDR3 is TGCAGCGTGGCTACAGGTGGTCCCTCTGGGGCCAACGTCCTGACTTTC. It yields the protein CSVATGGPSGANVLTF.

J is TRBJ1-1 and V is TRBV5-1; 8 bases map to TRBD1. The CDR3 contains 15 residues. Losses at the gene ends were 3 bases for V and 7 bases for J; bases not matched to a gene: 11. Germline CDR1 and CDR2: SGHRS and YFSETQ. CDR3 sequence: CASSSTDRVGGEAFF. CDR3 coding DNA: TGCGCCAGCAGCTCGACGGACAGGGTGGGAGGTGAAGCTTTCTTT.

The V gene is TRBV7-9, the J gene TRBJ2-2; no clear D. This CDR3 region has 13 residues. Trimming pared 2 bases from V and 4 bases from J, leaving 5 bases between. The germline V gene encodes CDR1 SEHNR and CDR2 FQNEAQ (reference sequence). For the CDR3, the DNA is TGTGCCAGCAGCTTAATCTCCACCGGGGAGCTGTTTTTT. This sequence encodes CASSLISTGELFF. Combining the CDR3 with reference TRBV7-9 and TRBJ2-2 gives the whole variable domain DTGVSQNPRHKITKRGQNVTFRCDPISEHNRLYWYRQTLGQGPEFLTYFQNEAQLEKSRLLSDRFSAERPKGSFSTLEIQRTEQGDSAMYLCASSLISTGELFFGEGSRLTVL.

This clone was counted a single time. The CDR3 coding sequence is TGTGCCAGTAGTATAGGGCTAGGCCCCTACAATGAGCAGTTCTTC. This codes for CASSIGLGPYNEQFF. The V call is TRBV19, the J call TRBJ2-1; D call uncertain. Germline CDR1 is LNHDA and CDR2 is SQIVND (reference sequence). This CDR3 is 15 amino acids long. V lost 1 base and J 2 bases, leaving 9 bases between the germline ends.

This sequence joins TRBV6-1 and TRBJ2-2; 7 bases align to TRBD2. The germline V gene encodes CDR1 MNHNS and CDR2 SASEGT. The CDR3 contains 14 residues. With V trimmed by 11 bases and J by 1 base, 7 bases remained unmatched. The CDR3 region has the DNA TGTGCCGCCGTGGGACTATTGAACACCGGGGAGCTGTTTTTT. The encoded protein is CAAVGLLNTGELFF.

A remark on this clone: One end of the junction varies from germline; a read error may be responsible. The chain has TRBV7-2 and TRBJ2-7; tentative D call: TRBD2 (7 bases). The germline V gene has CDR1 SGHTA and CDR2 FQGNSA. There are 15 residues in the CDR3. CDR3 DNA: TGTGCCAGCAGCTTATTTAGTGGGGGGGCCTACGGGCAGTACTTC. Translating it yields CASSLFSGGAYGQYF.

The chain has TRBV2 and TRBJ2-1; tentatively, D is TRBD2 (5 bases). This CDR3 contains 14 residues. V gave up 6 bases and J gave up 5 bases, with 14 bases separating them. The germline CDR1 and CDR2 sequences are SNHLY and FYNNEI. The CDR3 coding sequence is TGTGCCAGCAGGGGTATACGGACTGACAATGAGCAGTTCTTC. Translation gives CASRGIRTDNEQFF.

There are a few counts of this clone. The gene calls are TRBV6-1 and TRBJ2-7, with TRBD1 identical over 7 bases. The trim removed 3 bases at V and 1 base at J, leaving 6 bases unmatched. CDR3 size: 15 residues. Germline V gene sequence: CDR1 MNHNS, CDR2 SASEGT. The CDR3: CASSDGQGVSYEQYF. The CDR3 DNA reads as TGTGCCAGCAGTGATGGGCAGGGGGTGTCCTACGAGCAGTACTTC.

CDR3 coding DNA: TGTGCCAGCAGTTTAGCGGGAGCTCGTAGCACAGATACGCAGTATTTT. Translation gives CASSLAGARSTDTQYF. The chain is built from TRBV28 and TRBJ2-3; 7 nucleotides line up with TRBD2. In germline, CDR1 is MDHEN, CDR2 SYDVKM. The CDR3 sequence is 16 residues long. Trimming took 2 bases from V and 0 from J; bases not matched to a gene: 5.

This clone is a singleton in its sample. The junction departs from germline at one end; a sequencing error may be responsible. V gene TRBV30 combines with J gene TRBJ2-1; unclear D gene. This CDR3 is 14 amino acids long. Germline values: CDR1 GTSNPN, CDR2 SVGIG (reference sequence). The CDR3 region is CAWSIGPSSNEQFF. CDR3 coding DNA: TGTGCCTGGAGTATTGGGCCCTCCTCCAATGAGCAGTTCTTC.

The chain links TRBV5-6 to TRBJ1-1, with 9 nucleotides matching TRBD1. After removal of 4 bases from V and 3 bases from J, the junction contained 10 bases not matched to a gene. The germline V gene has CDR1 SGHDT and CDR2 YYEEEE. There are 16 residues in the CDR3. In nucleotides, the CDR3 is TGTGCCAGCAGCCCAGGGACAGGGAGAGCATACACTGAAGCTTTCTTT. Translating gives CASSPGTGRAYTEAFF.

V and J are TRBV10-2 and TRBJ2-7, with TRBD2 as a possible D gene (6 bases). Germline lookup yields CDR1 WSHSY and CDR2 SAAADI. The V gene lost 4 bases and the J gene lost 0 bases, with 13 bases spanning the gap. The CDR3 length is 15 residues. For the CDR3, the DNA is TGCGCCAGCAGTGCGGGTGCGGGAAGCTCCTACGAGCAGTACTTC. It specifies CASSAGAGSSYEQYF.

The CDR3 bases are TGCGCCAGCACCTCGAGCCTGGGGGGGGCCACCGGGGAGCTGTTTTTT. It specifies CASTSSLGGATGELFF. V is TRBV4-3 and J is TRBJ2-2, with D perhaps TRBD2 (7 bases). The CDR3 spans 16 residues. Germline CDR1 LGHNA, CDR2 YSLEER. Trimming left V 7 bases short and J 4 bases short, with 19 bases between.

The V gene is TRBV11-2, the J gene TRBJ2-5; possibly TRBD2 for D (6 bases). V was clipped by 1 base and J by 2 bases, with 11 bases between them. The germline CDR1 and CDR2 sequences are SGHAT and FQNNGV. The CDR3 sequence is 15 residues long. CDR3 loop: CASSLVAGPQETQYF. The CDR3, as DNA: TGTGCCAGCAGCTTAGTGGCGGGACCACAAGAGACCCAGTACTTC.

This chain uses TRBV5-1 with TRBJ2-7; 7 positions match TRBD2. There are 15 residues in the CDR3. V lost 4 bases and J lost 3; bases outside the gene matches: 10. Germline V gives CDR1 SGHRS, CDR2 YFSETQ. The CDR3 DNA follows: TGCGCCAGCAGCCTCCGGGTGGGCGGGAGCTACGAGCAGTACTTC. Protein sequence: CASSLRVGGSYEQYF.

V is TRBV27 and J is TRBJ2-5, with 10 bases that match TRBD2. The CDR3 is made up of 16 amino acids. CDR1 MNHEY and CDR2 SMNVEV come from the germline V gene (reference sequence). The V and J ends lost 2 bases and 5 bases, in that order; junction bases with no gene match: 8. CDR3 in DNA: TGTGCCAGCAGTTTAACCCTAGCGGGAGATAGGGAGACCCAGTACTTC. It yields the protein CASSLTLAGDRETQYF.

V usage is TRBV30 and J usage is TRBJ2-7; 8 nucleotides match TRBD1. CDR1 is GTSNPN and CDR2 is SVGIG in the germline V gene (reference sequence). V gave up 3 bases and J gave up 2 bases; unmatched junction bases: 0. The CDR3 is 12 residues long. CDR3 amino acids: CAWRQGAYEQYF. CDR3 in DNA: TGTGCCTGGAGACAGGGGGCCTACGAGCAGTACTTC. Full variable domain (outside the CDR3, taken from reference TRBV30 and TRBJ2-7): SQTIHQWPATLVQPVGSPLSLECTVEGTSNPNLYWYRQAAGRGLQLLFYSVGIGQISSEVPQNLSASRPQDRQFILSSKKLLLSDSGFYLCAWRQGAYEQYFGPGTRLTVT.

This clone has more than one count but fewer than ten. V and J are TRBV11-3 and TRBJ2-1; D may be TRBD1 (6 bases). The CDR3 is 14 amino acids. In germline, CDR1 is SGHNT, CDR2 YENEEA. V gave up 5 bases and J gave up 7 bases, with 15 bases separating them. Here the CDR3 DNA reads TGTGCCAGCAGCCCCCGGGACACTACAAATGAGCAGTTCTTC. Protein: CASSPRDTTNEQFF.

V and J are TRBV29-1 and TRBJ2-7; 10 bases map to TRBD2. With 7 bases clipped from V and 1 base from J, the junction kept 4 bases outside the gene matches. The CDR3 sequence is 13 residues long. The germline V gene has CDR1 SQVTM and CDR2 ANQGSEA. The CDR3 here is CSGRTSGSYEQYF. The CDR3 nucleotides are TGCAGCGGGAGGACTAGCGGATCCTACGAGCAGTACTTC.